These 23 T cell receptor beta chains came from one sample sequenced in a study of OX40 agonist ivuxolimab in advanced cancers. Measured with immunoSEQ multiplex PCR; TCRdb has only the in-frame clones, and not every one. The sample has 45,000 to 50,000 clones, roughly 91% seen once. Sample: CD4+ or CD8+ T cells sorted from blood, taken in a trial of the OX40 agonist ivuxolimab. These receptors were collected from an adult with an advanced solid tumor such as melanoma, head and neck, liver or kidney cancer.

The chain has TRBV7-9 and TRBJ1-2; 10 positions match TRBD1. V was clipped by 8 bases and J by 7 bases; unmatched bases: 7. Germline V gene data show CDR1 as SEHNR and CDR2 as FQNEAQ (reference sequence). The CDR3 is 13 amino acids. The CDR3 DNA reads TGTGCCAGCGAGGGACAGGGGAAAGGTGGCTACACCTTC. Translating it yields CASEGQGKGGYTF.

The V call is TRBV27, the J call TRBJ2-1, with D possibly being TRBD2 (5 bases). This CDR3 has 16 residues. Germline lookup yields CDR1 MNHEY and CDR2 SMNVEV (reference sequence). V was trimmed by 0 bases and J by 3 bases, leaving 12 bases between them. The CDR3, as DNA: TGTGCCAGCAGTTTATCGAAAGTAGGGAGCTACAATGAGCAGTTCTTC. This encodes CASSLSKVGSYNEQFF.

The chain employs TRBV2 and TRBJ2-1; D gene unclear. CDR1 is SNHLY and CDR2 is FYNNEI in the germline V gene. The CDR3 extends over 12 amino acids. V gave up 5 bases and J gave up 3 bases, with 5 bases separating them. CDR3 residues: CASSYDYNEQFF. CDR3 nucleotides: TGTGCCAGCAGTTACGACTACAATGAGCAGTTCTTC.

The CDR3 DNA reads TGTGCCAGCAGCTTAACCATGGGGACGCCCGATACGCAGTATTTT. This sequence encodes CASSLTMGTPDTQYF. V and J are TRBV7-3 and TRBJ2-3; tentatively, D is TRBD1 or TRBD2 (5 bases each). CDR3 length: 15 amino acids. Germline CDR1 SGHTA, CDR2 FQGTGA. Trimming shortened V by 0 bases and J by 6 bases, and 13 bases separated the two germline ends.

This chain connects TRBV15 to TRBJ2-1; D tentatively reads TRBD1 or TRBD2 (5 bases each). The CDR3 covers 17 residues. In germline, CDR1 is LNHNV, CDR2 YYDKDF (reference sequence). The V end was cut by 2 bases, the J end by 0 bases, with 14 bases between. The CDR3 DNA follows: TGTGCCACCAGCAGACCCCACAAGGGACCCTCCTACAATGAGCAGTTCTTC. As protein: CATSRPHKGPSYNEQFF. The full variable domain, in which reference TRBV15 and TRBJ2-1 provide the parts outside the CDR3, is DAMVIQNPRYQVTQFGKPVTLSCSQTLNHNVMYWYQQKSSQAPKLLFHYYDKDFNNEADTPDNFQSRRPNTSFCFLDIRSPGLGDTAMYLCATSRPHKGPSYNEQFFGPGTRLTVL.

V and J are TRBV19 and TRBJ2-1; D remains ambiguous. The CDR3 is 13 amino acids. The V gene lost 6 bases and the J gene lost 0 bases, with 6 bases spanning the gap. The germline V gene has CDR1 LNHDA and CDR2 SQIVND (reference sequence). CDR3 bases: TGTGCCAGTAGCTGGAGCTCCTACAATGAGCAGTTCTTC. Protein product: CASSWSSYNEQFF.

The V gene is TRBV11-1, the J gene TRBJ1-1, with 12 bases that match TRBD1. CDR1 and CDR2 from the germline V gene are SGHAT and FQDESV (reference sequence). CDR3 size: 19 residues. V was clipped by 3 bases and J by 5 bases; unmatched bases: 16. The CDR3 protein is CASSFYLGTGGNWATEAFF. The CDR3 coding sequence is TGTGCCAGCAGCTTCTATCTAGGGACAGGGGGCAATTGGGCTACTGAAGCTTTCTTT. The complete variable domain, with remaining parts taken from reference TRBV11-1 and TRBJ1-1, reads EAEVAQSPRYKITEKSQAVAFWCDPISGHATLYWYRQILGQGPELLVQFQDESVVDDSQLPKDRFSAERLKGVDSTLKIQPAELGDSAMYLCASSFYLGTGGNWATEAFFGQGTRLTVV.

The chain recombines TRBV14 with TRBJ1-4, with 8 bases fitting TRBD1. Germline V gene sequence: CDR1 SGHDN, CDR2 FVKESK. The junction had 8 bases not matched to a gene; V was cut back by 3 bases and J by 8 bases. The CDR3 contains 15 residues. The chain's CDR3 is CASSQPGTGAEKLFF. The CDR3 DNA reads TGTGCCAGCAGCCAGCCCGGGACAGGAGCCGAAAAACTGTTTTTT.

Written as DNA, the CDR3 is TGTGCCAGCAGTGAGGGGGGACTAGCGGGGCCAAAGGAGCAGTTCTTC. Encoded protein: CASSEGGLAGPKEQFF. The chain employs TRBV6-1 and TRBJ2-1; 13 bases match TRBD2. The CDR3 is made up of 16 amino acids. The V and J ends lost 3 bases and 10 bases, in that order; junction bases with no gene match: 9. CDR1 MNHNS and CDR2 SASEGT come from the germline V gene.

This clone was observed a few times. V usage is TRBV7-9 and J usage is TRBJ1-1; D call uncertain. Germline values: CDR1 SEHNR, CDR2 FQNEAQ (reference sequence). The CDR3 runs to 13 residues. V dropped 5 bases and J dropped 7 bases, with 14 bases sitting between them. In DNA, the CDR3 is TGTGCCAGCAGCCACCAAGTGGCGCTTGAAGCTTTCTTT. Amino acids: CASSHQVALEAFF.

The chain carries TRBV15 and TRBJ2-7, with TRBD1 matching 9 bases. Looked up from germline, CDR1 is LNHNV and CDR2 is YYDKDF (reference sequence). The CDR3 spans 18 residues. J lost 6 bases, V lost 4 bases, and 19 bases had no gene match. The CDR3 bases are TGTGCCACCAGCAAACCCGGGACAGGGCTGATTGAGGGGCGCGAGCAGTACTTC. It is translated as CATSKPGTGLIEGREQYF.

The CDR3 DNA reads as TGTGCCAGCAATTCCCTGAACAGGCCCGACTATGGCTACACCTTC. Amino acid sequence: CASNSLNRPDYGYTF. This chain joins TRBV7-9 and TRBJ1-2; tentative D call: TRBD1 (5 bases). The CDR3 runs to 15 residues. Germline-derived CDR1 and CDR2 are SEHNR and FQNEAQ (reference sequence). Deletions cut 7 bases from V and 3 bases from J, with 18 bases between. Based on the CDR3 plus reference TRBV7-9 and TRBJ1-2, the full variable domain is DTGVSQNPRHKITKRGQNVTFRCDPISEHNRLYWYRQTLGQGPEFLTYFQNEAQLEKSRLLSDRFSAERPKGSFSTLEIQRTEQGDSAMYLCASNSLNRPDYGYTFGSGTRLTVV.

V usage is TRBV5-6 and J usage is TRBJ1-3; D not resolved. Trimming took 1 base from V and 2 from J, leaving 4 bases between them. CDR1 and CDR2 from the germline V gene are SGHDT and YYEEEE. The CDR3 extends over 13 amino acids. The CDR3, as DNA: TGTGCCAGCAGCTTGCCGACTGGAAACACCATATATTTT. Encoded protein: CASSLPTGNTIYF.

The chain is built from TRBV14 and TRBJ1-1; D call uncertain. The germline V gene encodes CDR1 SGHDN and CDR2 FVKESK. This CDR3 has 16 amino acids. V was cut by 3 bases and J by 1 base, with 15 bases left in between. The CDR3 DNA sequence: TGTGCCAGCAGCCACCTTCCCCGTTTGCCGAACACTGAAGCTTTCTTT. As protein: CASSHLPRLPNTEAFF.

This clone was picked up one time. CDR3 DNA: TGTGCCAGTAGTTTCGACCAAGAGACCCAGTACTTC. Amino acid sequence: CASSFDQETQYF. The J gene is TRBJ2-5, the V gene TRBV19; D gene uncertain. Deletions cut 5 bases from V and 0 bases from J, with 4 bases between. CDR1 LNHDA and CDR2 SQIVND come from the germline V gene (reference sequence). The CDR3 loop spans 12 amino acids.

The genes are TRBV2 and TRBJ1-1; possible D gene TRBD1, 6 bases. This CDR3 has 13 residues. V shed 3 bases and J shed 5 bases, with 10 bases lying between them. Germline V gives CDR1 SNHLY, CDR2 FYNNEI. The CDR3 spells CASSDPRGTEAFF. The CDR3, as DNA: TGTGCCAGCAGTGACCCGAGGGGGACTGAAGCTTTCTTT.

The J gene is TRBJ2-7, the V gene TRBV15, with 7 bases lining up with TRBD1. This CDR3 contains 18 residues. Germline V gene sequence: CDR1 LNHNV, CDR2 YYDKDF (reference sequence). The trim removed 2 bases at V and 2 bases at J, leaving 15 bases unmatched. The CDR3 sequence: CATSRLQGQTSRAYEQYF. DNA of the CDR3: TGTGCCACCAGCAGACTCCAGGGACAGACCTCCCGAGCCTACGAGCAGTACTTC.

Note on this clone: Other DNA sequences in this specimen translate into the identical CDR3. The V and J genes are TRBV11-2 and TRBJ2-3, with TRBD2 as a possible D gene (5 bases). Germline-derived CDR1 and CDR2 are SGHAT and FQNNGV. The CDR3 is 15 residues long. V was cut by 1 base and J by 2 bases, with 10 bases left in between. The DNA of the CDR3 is TGTGCCAGCAGCTTAGTCCTAGCAGACACAGATACGCAGTATTTT. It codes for CASSLVLADTDTQYF.

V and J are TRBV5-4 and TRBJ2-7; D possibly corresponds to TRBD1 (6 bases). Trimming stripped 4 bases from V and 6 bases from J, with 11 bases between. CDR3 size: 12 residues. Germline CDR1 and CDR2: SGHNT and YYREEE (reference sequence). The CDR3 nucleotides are TGTGCCAGCAGCGGGGGCTTAGGCGAGCAGTACTTC. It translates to CASSGGLGEQYF.

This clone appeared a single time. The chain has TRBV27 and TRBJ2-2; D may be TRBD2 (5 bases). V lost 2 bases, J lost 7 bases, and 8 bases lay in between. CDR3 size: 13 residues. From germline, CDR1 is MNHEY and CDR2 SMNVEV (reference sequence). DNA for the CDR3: TGTGCCAGCAGTTTAACTAGGCACGGGGAGCTGTTTTTT. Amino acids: CASSLTRHGELFF.

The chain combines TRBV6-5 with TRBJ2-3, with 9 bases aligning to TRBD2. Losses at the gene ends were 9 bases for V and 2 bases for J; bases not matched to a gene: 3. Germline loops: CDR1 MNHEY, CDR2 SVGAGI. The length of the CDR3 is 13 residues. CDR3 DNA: TGTGCCAGTAGCGGGGGTGCCACAGATACGCAGTATTTT. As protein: CASSGGATDTQYF.

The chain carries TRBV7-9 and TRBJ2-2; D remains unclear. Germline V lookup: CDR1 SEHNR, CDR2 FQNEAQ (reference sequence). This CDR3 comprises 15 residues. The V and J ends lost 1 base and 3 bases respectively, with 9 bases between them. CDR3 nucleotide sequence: TGTGCCAGCAGCTTAGGATCTCCCTACACCGGGGAGCTGTTTTTT. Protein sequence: CASSLGSPYTGELFF.

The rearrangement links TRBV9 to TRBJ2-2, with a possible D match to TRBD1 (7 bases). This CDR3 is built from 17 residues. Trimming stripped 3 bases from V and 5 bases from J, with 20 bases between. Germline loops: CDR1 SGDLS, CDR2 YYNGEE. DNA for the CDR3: TGTGCCAGCAGCGGCGGGGACAGAGCGAGGGCAACCGGGGAGCTGTTTTTT. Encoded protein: CASSGGDRARATGELFF.